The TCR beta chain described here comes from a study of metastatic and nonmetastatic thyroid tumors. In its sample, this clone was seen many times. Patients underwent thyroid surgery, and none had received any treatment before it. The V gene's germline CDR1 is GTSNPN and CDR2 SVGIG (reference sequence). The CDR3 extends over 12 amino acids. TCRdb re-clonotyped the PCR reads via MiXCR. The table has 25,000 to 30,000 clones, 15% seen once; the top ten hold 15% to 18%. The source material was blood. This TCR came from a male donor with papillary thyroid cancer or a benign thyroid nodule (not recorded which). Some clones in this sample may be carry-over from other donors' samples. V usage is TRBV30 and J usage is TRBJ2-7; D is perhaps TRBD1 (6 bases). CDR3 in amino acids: CAQGHLTYEQYF. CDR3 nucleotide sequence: TGTGCACAGGGTCACCTTACCTACGAGCAGTACTTC.